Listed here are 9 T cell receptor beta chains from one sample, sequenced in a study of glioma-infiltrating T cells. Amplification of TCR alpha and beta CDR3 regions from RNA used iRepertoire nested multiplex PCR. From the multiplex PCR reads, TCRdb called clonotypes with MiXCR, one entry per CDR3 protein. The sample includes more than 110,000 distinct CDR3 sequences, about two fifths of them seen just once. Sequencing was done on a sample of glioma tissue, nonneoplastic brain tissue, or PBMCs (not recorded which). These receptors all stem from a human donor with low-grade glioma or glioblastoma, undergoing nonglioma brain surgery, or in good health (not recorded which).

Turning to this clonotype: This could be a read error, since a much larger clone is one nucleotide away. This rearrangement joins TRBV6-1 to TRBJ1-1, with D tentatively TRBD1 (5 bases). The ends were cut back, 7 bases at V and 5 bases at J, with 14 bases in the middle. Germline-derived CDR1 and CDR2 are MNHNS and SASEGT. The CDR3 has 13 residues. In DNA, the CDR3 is TGTGCCAGCACTCCAACAGGCAAAACTGAAGCTTTCTTT. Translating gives CASTPTGKTEAFF.

In nucleotides, the CDR3 is TGTGCCAGCAGCCTTAGCGGGAGTTCAGATACGCAGTATTTT. Its translation: CASSLSGSSDTQYF. The chain carries TRBV3-1 and TRBJ2-3, with 9 positions matching TRBD2. Trimming cost V 4 bases and J 4 bases; bases outside gene matches: 3. Germline V gene sequence: CDR1 LGHDT, CDR2 YNNKEL (reference sequence). The CDR3 sequence is 14 residues long.

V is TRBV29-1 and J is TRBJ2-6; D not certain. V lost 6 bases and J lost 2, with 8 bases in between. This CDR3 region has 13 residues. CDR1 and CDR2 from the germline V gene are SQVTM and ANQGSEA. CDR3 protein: CSVGKAGANVLTF. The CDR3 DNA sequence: TGCAGCGTGGGGAAGGCTGGGGCCAACGTCCTGACTTTC. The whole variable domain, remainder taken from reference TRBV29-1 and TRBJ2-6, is SAVISQKPSRDICQRGTSLTIQCQVDSQVTMMFWYRQQPGQSLTLIATANQGSEATYESGFVIDKFPISRPNLTFSTLTVSNMSPEDSSIYLCSVGKAGANVLTFGAGSRLTVL.

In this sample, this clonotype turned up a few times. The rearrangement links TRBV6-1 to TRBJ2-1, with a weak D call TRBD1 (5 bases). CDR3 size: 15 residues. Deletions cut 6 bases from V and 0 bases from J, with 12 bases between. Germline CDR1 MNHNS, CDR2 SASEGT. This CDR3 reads CASRVDSSSYNEQFF. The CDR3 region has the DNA TGTGCCAGCAGAGTCGACAGTTCCTCCTACAATGAGCAGTTCTTC.

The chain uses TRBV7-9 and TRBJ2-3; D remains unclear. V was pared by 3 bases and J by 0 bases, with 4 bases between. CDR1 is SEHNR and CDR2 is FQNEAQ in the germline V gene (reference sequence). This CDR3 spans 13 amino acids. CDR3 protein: CASSFFSTDTQYF. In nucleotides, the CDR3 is TGTGCCAGCAGCTTTTTTAGCACAGATACGCAGTATTTT.

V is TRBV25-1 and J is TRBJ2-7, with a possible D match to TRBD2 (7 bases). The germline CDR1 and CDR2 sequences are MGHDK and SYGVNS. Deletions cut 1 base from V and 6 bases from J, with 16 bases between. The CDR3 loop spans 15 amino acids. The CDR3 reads CASSESSLGGREQYF. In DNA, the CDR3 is TGTGCCAGCAGTGAATCAAGTTTGGGGGGGCGCGAGCAGTACTTC.

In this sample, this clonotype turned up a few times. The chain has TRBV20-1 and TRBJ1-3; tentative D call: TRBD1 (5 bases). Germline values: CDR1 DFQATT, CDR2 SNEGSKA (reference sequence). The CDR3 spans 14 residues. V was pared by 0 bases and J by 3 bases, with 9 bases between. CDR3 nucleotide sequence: TGCAGTGCTAGAGAGTCGCAGGGTGGAAACACCATATATTTT. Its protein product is CSARESQGGNTIYF.

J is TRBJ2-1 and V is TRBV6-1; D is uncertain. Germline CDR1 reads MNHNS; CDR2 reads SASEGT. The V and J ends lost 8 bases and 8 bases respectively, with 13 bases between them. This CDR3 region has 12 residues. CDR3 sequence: CASPRGRDEQFF. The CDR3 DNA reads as TGTGCCAGCCCACGAGGTCGGGATGAGCAGTTCTTC.

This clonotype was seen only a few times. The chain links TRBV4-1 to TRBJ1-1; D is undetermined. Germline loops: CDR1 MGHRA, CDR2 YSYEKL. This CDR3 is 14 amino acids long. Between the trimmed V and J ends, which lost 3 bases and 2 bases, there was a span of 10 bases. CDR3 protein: CASSHPLLNTEAFF. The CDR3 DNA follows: TGCGCCAGCAGCCATCCCCTTCTCAACACTGAAGCTTTCTTT.